Each of the 29 T cell receptor beta chains below was sequenced from the same sample in a study of blood T cell repertoires in COVID-19. Generated by immunoSEQ multiplex PCR, the TCRdb table keeps only in-frame clones and is missing some. The table shows roughly 150,000 clones, with approximately 80% occurring only once. The sample comprised PBMCs or T cells enriched from blood (not recorded which). The receptors originated from a man between 65 and 79 years old who had been exposed to COVID-19.

This chain connects TRBV7-9 to TRBJ1-4; 10 bases align to TRBD1. Trimming cost V 2 bases and J 8 bases; bases outside gene matches: 11. CDR1 and CDR2 (germline): SEHNR, FQNEAQ (reference sequence). This CDR3 comprises 17 residues. The CDR3 coding sequence is TGTGCCAGCAGCTTATTGGGCCTCGGGACAGGGGACGAAAAACTGTTTTTT. It codes for CASSLLGLGTGDEKLFF.

This chain connects TRBV28 to TRBJ2-5, with TRBD2 as a possible D gene (6 bases). CDR1 and CDR2 from the germline V gene are MDHEN and SYDVKM. Trimming shortened V by 6 bases and J by 1 base, and 15 bases separated the two germline ends. The CDR3 covers 15 residues. CDR3 nucleotides: TGTGCCAGCAGACTGGGACTGCGCGGCCAAGAGACCCAGTACTTC. Translation gives CASRLGLRGQETQYF.

The V gene is TRBV9, the J gene TRBJ1-3, with a possible D match to TRBD1 (5 bases). The CDR3 covers 18 residues. V gave up 1 base and J gave up 0 bases, with 17 bases separating them. Looked up from germline, CDR1 is SGDLS and CDR2 is YYNGEE. CDR3 protein: CASSVHNLGGGSGNTIYF. The DNA for the CDR3 is TGTGCCAGCAGCGTACACAACCTGGGGGGAGGCTCTGGAAACACCATATATTTT. Supplemented by reference TRBV9 and TRBJ1-3, the full variable domain reads DSGVTQTPKHLITATGQRVTLRCSPRSGDLSVYWYQQSLDQGLQFLIQYYNGEERAKGNILERFSAQQFPDLHSELNLSSLELGDSALYFCASSVHNLGGGSGNTIYFGEGSWLTVV.

The V gene is TRBV4-3, the J gene TRBJ2-1, with a possible D match to TRBD2 (6 bases). This CDR3 is 16 amino acids long. V lost 4 bases, J lost 5 bases, and 18 bases lay in between. Germline loops: CDR1 LGHNA, CDR2 YSLEER. The CDR3 loop is CASSRGVNSLNNEQFF. The CDR3 coding sequence is TGCGCCAGCAGCCGGGGGGTGAACAGTTTAAACAATGAGCAGTTCTTC.

The rearrangement links TRBV4-3 to TRBJ1-2, with 10 positions matching TRBD1. Germline V CDR1 and CDR2: LGHNA, YSLEER. The CDR3 has 16 residues. Unmatched junction bases numbered 9, after V lost 0 bases and J lost 8 bases. In nucleotides, the CDR3 is TGCGCCAGCAGCCAAGAGGGGACAGGGGCCGGCGAGGGCTACACCTTC. Amino acids: CASSQEGTGAGEGYTF.

CDR3 amino acids: CAWTTSNGRVSPQYF. The CDR3 DNA reads as TGTGCCTGGACCACCTCCAACGGGCGGGTTAGTCCCCAGTACTTC. The V and J genes are TRBV30 and TRBJ2-5; a weak D match, TRBD2 (5 bases). The CDR3 has 15 amino acids. The V and J ends lost 4 bases and 9 bases respectively, with 24 bases between them. The germline V gene encodes CDR1 GTSNPN and CDR2 SVGIG (reference sequence). Combining the CDR3 with reference TRBV30 and TRBJ2-5 gives the whole variable domain SQTIHQWPATLVQPVGSPLSLECTVEGTSNPNLYWYRQAAGRGLQLLFYSVGIGQISSEVPQNLSASRPQDRQFILSSKKLLLSDSGFYLCAWTTSNGRVSPQYFGPGTRLLVL.

This chain joins TRBV11-3 and TRBJ2-2; TRBD2 is a possible D gene (8 bases). Germline CDR1 reads SGHNT; CDR2 reads YENEEA. V lost 5 bases, J lost 3 bases, and 16 bases lay in between. This CDR3 spans 16 amino acids. The CDR3 DNA sequence: TGTGCCAGCAGCCCACGGGAGGGGGCGGACACCGGGGAGCTGTTTTTT. It is translated as CASSPREGADTGELFF.

In DNA form, the CDR3 reads TGCGCCAGCTGGGGCAGTGGGGCCCAGTACTTC. This translates into CASWGSGAQYF. This chain links TRBV5-1 with TRBJ2-5, with a weak D call TRBD1 (5 bases). In germline, CDR1 is SGHRS, CDR2 YFSETQ. CDR3 length equals 11 residues. The V end lost 7 bases, the J end lost 9 bases, and 13 bases lay between the germline ends.

The rearrangement uses TRBV19 and TRBJ1-4; D might be TRBD1 (5 bases). This CDR3 has 13 amino acids. CDR1 is LNHDA, CDR2 SQIVND, per germline (reference sequence). V was clipped by 2 bases and J by 5 bases, with 6 bases between them. The CDR3 DNA follows: TGTGCCAGTAGTATATCAGGGAATGAAAAACTGTTTTTT. This encodes CASSISGNEKLFF.

The rearrangement uses TRBV7-8 and TRBJ2-3; 10 nucleotides match TRBD2. The CDR3 runs 15 residues. CDR1 is SGHVS and CDR2 is FQNEAQ in the germline V gene. Germline trimming cut 8 bases from V and 1 base from J; bases unmatched to any gene: 6. In nucleotides, the CDR3 is TGTGCCAGCGGGATCGGACTAGCGGGCACAGATACGCAGTATTTT. It is translated as CASGIGLAGTDTQYF.

The chain has TRBV5-1 and TRBJ2-2; D unresolved. CDR3 size: 13 residues. V was trimmed by 4 bases and J by 5 bases, leaving 9 bases between them. Germline CDR1 and CDR2: SGHRS and YFSETQ. The CDR3 here is CASSRIGTGELFF. CDR3 coding DNA: TGCGCCAGCAGCCGAATCGGGACCGGGGAGCTGTTTTTT.

The CDR3 sequence is CASSYSPGQGFYEQYF. CDR3 nucleotides: TGTGCCAGCAGTTACTCCCCGGGACAGGGCTTCTACGAGCAGTACTTC. The chain links TRBV6-5 to TRBJ2-7; TRBD1 matches 9 bases. The V segment lost 0 bases and the J segment 3 bases; nucleotides outside the gene matches: 6. CDR1 is MNHEY, CDR2 SVGAGI, per germline. This CDR3 is 16 amino acids long.

This clone was seen a few times. The chain has TRBV28 and TRBJ2-3; 8 bases fit TRBD1. This CDR3 comprises 14 residues. Germline V gene data show CDR1 as MDHEN and CDR2 as SYDVKM. The trim removed 9 bases at V and 0 bases at J, leaving 5 bases unmatched. CDR3 region: CASRQGTSTDTQYF. CDR3 DNA: TGTGCCAGTCGACAGGGGACGAGCACAGATACGCAGTATTTT. Using reference TRBV28 and TRBJ2-3 for the parts outside the CDR3, the full variable domain is DVKVTQSSRYLVKRTGEKVFLECVQDMDHENMFWYRQDPGLGLRLIYFSYDVKMKEKGDIPEGYSVSREKKERFSLILESASTNQTSMYLCASRQGTSTDTQYFGPGTRLTVL.

The rearrangement links TRBV25-1 to TRBJ1-5, with a weak D call TRBD1 (6 bases). This CDR3 has 14 residues. Germline V gives CDR1 MGHDK, CDR2 SYGVNS. The germline V and J ends were trimmed by 6 bases and 3 bases, with 12 bases remaining between them. For the CDR3, the DNA is TGTGCCAGCAGCCAAACAGGGTACAATCAGCCCCAGCATTTT. Translation: CASSQTGYNQPQHF.

The chain has TRBV3-1 (or the pseudogene TRBV3-2) and TRBJ1-4, with 8 bases fitting TRBD1. The CDR3 sequence is 17 residues long. The V and J ends lost 0 bases and 12 bases, in that order; junction bases with no gene match: 15. Germline-derived CDR1 and CDR2 are LGHDT and YNNKEL (reference sequence). CDR3 bases: TGTGCCAGCAGCCAAGACCTTGAGACAGGGGTAATCGCTGAACTGTTTTTT. This encodes CASSQDLETGVIAELFF.

V gene TRBV5-4 combines with J gene TRBJ1-1; possibly TRBD1 for D (6 bases). V lost 4 bases to trimming and J lost 1 base, with 11 bases between them. The CDR3 contains 14 residues. The germline V gene encodes CDR1 SGHNT and CDR2 YYREEE (reference sequence). The CDR3 sequence is CASSGGWGNTEAFF. CDR3 sequence (DNA): TGTGCCAGCAGCGGGGGCTGGGGGAACACTGAAGCTTTCTTT.

J is TRBJ2-3 and V is TRBV2, with 12 bases aligning to TRBD2. CDR1 SNHLY and CDR2 FYNNEI come from the germline V gene. Trimming cost V 6 bases and J 0 bases; bases outside gene matches: 1. The CDR3 spans 15 residues. CDR3 coding DNA: TGTGCCAGCAGCCTAGCGGGAGGGAGCACAGATACGCAGTATTTT. Protein: CASSLAGGSTDTQYF.

This chain joins TRBV27 and TRBJ2-7; 9 nucleotides agree with TRBD2. V was clipped by 2 bases and J by 3 bases; unmatched bases: 2. CDR1 is MNHEY and CDR2 is SMNVEV in the germline V gene (reference sequence). The CDR3 contains 14 residues. For the CDR3, the DNA is TGTGCCAGCAGTTTAGGCGGGAGGGACTACGAGCAGTACTTC. As protein: CASSLGGRDYEQYF.

This clone was counted a few times. The chain carries TRBV4-3 and TRBJ2-7, with a weak D call TRBD1 (7 bases). The CDR3 runs to 16 residues. Per the germline V gene, CDR1 is LGHNA and CDR2 is YSLEER. V shed 0 bases and J shed 3 bases, with 15 bases lying between them. The CDR3 is CASSQDSQGGYYEQYF. The CDR3 DNA is TGCGCCAGCAGCCAAGATTCGCAGGGGGGTTACTACGAGCAGTACTTC.

The chain recombines TRBV21-1 with TRBJ2-7; TRBD1 is the table's D call, not checked against the DNA. TRBV21-1 is annotated as a pseudogene. This CDR3 has 18 amino acids. DNA of the CDR3: TGTGCCAGCAGCAAAGGATATACGCCCGGGACAGGGATCTACGAGCAGTACTTC. It encodes CASSKGYTPGTGIYEQYF.

The chain links TRBV18 to TRBJ1-2, with no clear D. The CDR3 has 14 residues. Trimming took off 5 bases at V and 4 bases at J, with 14 bases between the two ends. Germline CDR1 KGHSH, CDR2 LQKENI. CDR3 DNA sequence: TGTGCCAGCTCAGCAGGCCGTTCAAGCTATGGCTACACCTTC. Translating it yields CASSAGRSSYGYTF.

The chain employs TRBV10-1 and TRBJ1-2; D unresolved. CDR1 and CDR2 from the germline V gene are WNHNN and SYGVQD (reference sequence). Trimming took off 6 bases at V and 1 base at J, with 9 bases between the two ends. This CDR3 comprises 13 residues. This CDR3 reads CASSPRINYGYTF. The CDR3 region has the DNA TGCGCCAGCAGCCCCAGAATTAACTATGGCTACACCTTC.

The chain links TRBV5-8 to TRBJ2-7, with 9 bases that match TRBD1. V gave up 5 bases and J gave up 5 bases; unmatched junction bases: 11. CDR1 and CDR2 (germline): SGHTS, YDEGEE. The CDR3 extends over 15 amino acids. The CDR3: CASRKPGQGYHEQYF. The CDR3 nucleotides are TGTGCCAGCAGAAAACCGGGACAGGGTTACCACGAGCAGTACTTC.

The chain recombines TRBV7-9 with TRBJ2-6; D not resolved. V was shortened by 5 bases and J by 0 bases, with 14 bases between the two germline ends. The CDR3 loop spans 17 amino acids. Germline V gene data show CDR1 as SEHNR and CDR2 as FQNEAQ (reference sequence). CDR3 DNA: TGTGCCAGCAGCGAGCGTGGCCGAGACTCTGGGGCCAACGTCCTGACTTTC. Its protein is CASSERGRDSGANVLTF. Full variable domain (remainder filled in from reference TRBV7-9 and TRBJ2-6): DTGVSQNPRHKITKRGQNVTFRCDPISEHNRLYWYRQTLGQGPEFLTYFQNEAQLEKSRLLSDRFSAERPKGSFSTLEIQRTEQGDSAMYLCASSERGRDSGANVLTFGAGSRLTVL.

V is TRBV28 and J is TRBJ1-3; maybe TRBD1 (6 bases). Germline-derived CDR1 and CDR2 are MDHEN and SYDVKM. This CDR3 has 16 amino acids. V lost 6 bases to trimming and J lost 2 bases, with 17 bases between them. CDR3 residues: CASSSEGGLTGNTIYF. CDR3 in DNA: TGTGCCAGCAGCTCGGAGGGGGGGCTCACTGGAAACACCATATATTTT.

V and J are TRBV7-2 and TRBJ1-2; TRBD1 matches at 7 bases. The CDR3 sequence is 15 residues long. Germline loops: CDR1 SGHTA, CDR2 FQGNSA. The J segment lost 1 base and the V segment lost 5 bases, leaving 7 bases of the junction unmatched. In DNA form, the CDR3 reads TGTGCCAGCAGCGTCAAGACAGGGTTTAACTATGGCTACACCTTC. Protein product: CASSVKTGFNYGYTF. The entire variable domain, with the rest obtained from reference TRBV7-2 and TRBJ1-2, is as follows: GAGVSQSPSNKVTEKGKDVELRCDPISGHTALYWYRQSLGQGLEFLIYFQGNSAPDKSGLPSDRFSAERTGGSVSTLTIQRTQQEDSAVYLCASSVKTGFNYGYTFGSGTRLTVV.

The V and J genes are TRBV10-1 and TRBJ2-2, with D maybe TRBD1 (6 bases). CDR1 and CDR2 (germline): WNHNN, SYGVQD (reference sequence). The CDR3 contains 15 residues. V was cut by 1 base and J by 3 bases, with 9 bases left in between. This chain's CDR3 is CASSEWTADTGELFF. The CDR3 DNA follows: TGCGCCAGCAGTGAGTGGACAGCCGACACCGGGGAGCTGTTTTTT.

As regards this clone: No DNA is shown, since the ends of the CDR3 on it are uncertain; the CDR3 is the one TCRdb lists. CDR3 sequence: CASTPWVAGGSVTV. The rearrangement uses TRBV11-3 and TRBJ2-7; the D call TRBD2 from the table was never checked on the DNA. Termini included, the CDR3 measures 14 amino acids. The germline V gene encodes CDR1 SGHNT and CDR2 YENEEA.

The chain uses TRBV6-5 and TRBJ1-1; D gene ambiguous. V lost 0 bases, J lost 1 base, and 9 bases lay in between. This CDR3 region has 15 residues. Germline CDR1 MNHEY, CDR2 SVGAGI. The CDR3 sequence: CASSYSTQTNTEAFF. CDR3 nucleotides: TGTGCCAGCAGTTACTCGACTCAGACGAACACTGAAGCTTTCTTT.